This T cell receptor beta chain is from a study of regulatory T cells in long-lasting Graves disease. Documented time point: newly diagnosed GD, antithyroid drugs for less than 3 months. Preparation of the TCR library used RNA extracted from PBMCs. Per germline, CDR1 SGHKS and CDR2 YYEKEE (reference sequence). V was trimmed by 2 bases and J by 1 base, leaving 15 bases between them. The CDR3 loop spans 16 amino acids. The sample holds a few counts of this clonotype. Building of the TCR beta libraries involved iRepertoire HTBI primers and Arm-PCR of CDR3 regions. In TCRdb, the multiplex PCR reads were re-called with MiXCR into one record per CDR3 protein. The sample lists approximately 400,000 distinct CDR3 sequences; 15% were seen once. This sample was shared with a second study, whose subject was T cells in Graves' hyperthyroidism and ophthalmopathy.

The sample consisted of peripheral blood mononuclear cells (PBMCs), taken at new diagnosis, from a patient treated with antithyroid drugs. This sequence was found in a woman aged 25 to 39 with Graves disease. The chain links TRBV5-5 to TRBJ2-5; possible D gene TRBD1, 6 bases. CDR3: CASSFRSGVVQETQYF. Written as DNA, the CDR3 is TGTGCCAGCAGCTTTCGTTCAGGGGTCGTCCAAGAGACCCAGTACTTC. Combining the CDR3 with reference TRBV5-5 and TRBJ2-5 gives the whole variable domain DAGVTQSPTHLIKTRGQQVTLRCSPISGHKSVSWYQQVLGQGPQFIFQYYEKEERGRGNFPDRFSARQFPNYSSELNVNALLLGDSALYLCASSFRSGVVQETQYFGPGTRLLVL.